Listed below are T cell receptor beta chains from one sample, sequenced in a study of blood T cell repertoires in COVID-19. Produced via immunoSEQ multiplex PCR; TCRdb's table is partial and in-frame only. The table shows 95,000 to 100,000 clones, with 79% occurring only once. Sequencing was done on a sample of peripheral blood. The receptors were gathered from a woman older than 75 with active or convalescent COVID-19. The CDR3 runs from the conserved cysteine through the conserved F or W. A D gene is named only where the DNA matches it firmly. The listing skips clone size in some rows; elsewhere it reads once, few, many or a size class.

d_call	clone_size	v_call	j_call	cdr3_nt	cdr3_aa
NA	few	TRBV5-6	TRBJ1-3	TGTGCCAGCAGCCCGGACGCCGGGACATTAACTGGAAACACCATATATTTT	CASSPDAGTLTGNTIYF
TRBD2	few	TRBV28	TRBJ2-1	TGTGCCAGCAGCCCGAACCCTAGCGGGAGTTATTCCTTAAACAATGAGCAGTTCTTC	CASSPNPSGSYSLNNEQFF
TRBD2	NA	TRBV18	TRBJ2-1	TGTGCCAGCTCACCCATGGGGCGGGAGTTGGATGAGCAGTTCTTC	CASSPMGRELDEQFF
NA	NA	TRBV27	TRBJ1-4	TGTGCCAGCAGTTCAGTTTCAACTAATGAAAAACTGTTTTTT	CASSSVSTNEKLFF
TRBD1	NA	TRBV19	TRBJ1-2	TGTGCCAGTAGTGTTCGACAGGGAGAGCACTATGGCTACACCTTC	CASSVRQGEHYGYTF
NA	NA	TRBV7-9	TRBJ1-3	TGTGCCAGCAGCCGAACCCGGTCCTCTGGAAACACCATATATTTT	CASSRTRSSGNTIYF
TRBD1	NA	TRBV10-3	TRBJ1-1	TGTGCCATCAGGGGAGACAGGGAAGGAAGTTGGGCTTTCTTT	CAIRGDREGSWAFF
NA	NA	TRBV5-1	TRBJ2-3	TGCGCCAGCAGCTCGTGGGGGGGCGATGTCCACGCCGCCACAGATACGCAGTATTTT	CASSSWGGDVHAATDTQYF
TRBD1	few	TRBV3-1/TRBV3-2	TRBJ2-2	TGTGCCAGCAGCCAATTTACAGGGGGATCGGGCGGGGAGCTGTTTTTT	CASSQFTGGSGGELFF
NA	NA	TRBV27	TRBJ2-4	TGTGCCAGCAGTTTCGATGACGGAGTGGGAAACATTCAGTACTTC	CASSFDDGVGNIQYF
NA	NA	TRBV6-2/TRBV6-3	TRBJ1-6	TGTGCCAGCAGTTACTCAGGAGGGCGCGGTTCACCCCTCCACTTT	CASSYSGGRGSPLHF
TRBD1	few	TRBV2	TRBJ1-5	TGTGCCAGCAGAGAGGGACAGCGTTCTGTGCCCCAGCATTTT	CASREGQRSVPQHF
NA	NA	TRBV18	TRBJ1-3	TGTGCCAGCTCACCCCTGAGGGGGGGCGACGGAAACACCATATATTTT	CASSPLRGGDGNTIYF
NA	NA	TRBV5-4	TRBJ1-5	TGTGCCAGCAGCTTCGGGGGAGGACGGAATCAGCCCCAGCATTTT	CASSFGGGRNQPQHF
TRBD2	few	TRBV18	TRBJ2-7	TGTGCCAGCTCACCACTAGCGGGAGACTCCTACGAGCAGTACTTC	CASSPLAGDSYEQYF
TRBD1	NA	TRBV15	TRBJ2-5	TGTGCCACCAAGGGGACAGGGGGATTCCAAGAGACCCAGTACTTC	CATKGTGGFQETQYF
NA	NA	TRBV14	TRBJ2-1	TGTGCCAGCAGCCAAGAATCCCTAGCAGCCCCCCGGGACTACAATGAGCAGTTCTTC	CASSQESLAAPRDYNEQFF
TRBD2	NA	TRBV5-1	TRBJ2-1	TGCGCCAGCAGAACAGCGGGAGTCTCCTACAATGAGCAGTTCTTC	CASRTAGVSYNEQFF
NA	NA	TRBV6-5	TRBJ1-1	TGTGCCAGCACCATCCGGGGTGAACCTGAAGCTTTCTTT	CASTIRGEPEAFF
TRBD2	NA	TRBV6-2/TRBV6-3	TRBJ2-7	TGTGCCAGCAGTTCACCTGGGACTAGCGGGAGCTACGAGCAGTACTTC	CASSSPGTSGSYEQYF
TRBD1	NA	TRBV18	TRBJ1-5	TGTGCCAGCTCCCCTGGACAGGGGATTAATAGCAATCAGCCCCAGCATTTT	CASSPGQGINSNQPQHF
NA	NA	TRBV5-1	TRBJ1-1	TGCGCCAGCAGCTTGAAGACAGGACTTAACACTGAAGCTTTCTTT	CASSLKTGLNTEAFF
NA	NA	TRBV19	TRBJ1-5	TGTGCCAGTAGTGCCGACAGGAGCAACAATCAGCCCCAGCATTTT	CASSADRSNNQPQHF
TRBD1	NA	TRBV19	TRBJ1-6	TGTGCCAGTAGTACTCGACAGGGGGCGGATAATTCACCCCTCCACTTT	CASSTRQGADNSPLHF
NA	few	TRBV7-9	TRBJ2-5	TGTGCCAGCGAGGTTATAGGGGGAGTGGAGACCCAGTACTTC	CASEVIGGVETQYF
TRBD1	NA	TRBV19	TRBJ1-2	TGTGCCAGTAGGGCCCCGATACAGGGGATCCCACAGCGGGGCTACACCTTC	CASRAPIQGIPQRGYTF